These 28 T cell receptor beta chains came from one sample sequenced in a study of early T cells in non-severe SARS-CoV-2 infection (dated by TCRdb to 2020 to 2023). The method behind the library was 5' RACE. For sequencing, a NextSeq 500 was employed. In TCRdb, the public reads were trimmed at Q25 with fastp and aligned with MiXCR, with productive beta chains retained. All rows with the same CDR3 protein become a single entry with the most common DNA and genes. The sample has 60,000 or so distinct CDR3 sequences on record, around 12% of them singletons. 4% to 5% of the sample is in the top ten clones. Sequences were obtained from whole blood. Receptor source: an adult who was a healthcare worker with PCR-confirmed SARS-CoV-2 infection or an uninfected control (not recorded which).

The chain joins TRBV2 to TRBJ1-1, with D perhaps TRBD1 (6 bases). CDR3 size: 12 residues. CDR1 and CDR2 from the germline V gene are SNHLY and FYNNEI. The V and J ends lost 6 bases and 4 bases respectively, with 9 bases between them. CDR3 residues: CASREQGTEAFF. DNA for the CDR3: TGTGCCAGCAGAGAACAGGGCACTGAAGCTTTCTTT.

This clonotype has a count of ten or more. The chain carries TRBV30 and TRBJ2-6; D ambiguous. Trimming removed 3 bases at V and 0 bases at J, with 15 bases between. The CDR3 is made up of 17 amino acids. Germline lookup yields CDR1 GTSNPN and CDR2 SVGIG (reference sequence). CDR3 nucleotide sequence: TGTGCCTGGAGGCCGGCTGCAAAAATCTCTGGGGCCAACGTCCTGACTTTC. Encoded protein: CAWRPAAKISGANVLTF.

This clonotype has a handful of counts. This chain's CDR3 is CASTAGDRDEQYF. The CDR3 DNA reads as TGTGCCAGTACCGCCGGGGACAGGGACGAGCAGTACTTC. The chain links TRBV19 to TRBJ2-7; 9 nucleotides line up with TRBD1. The V gene end was trimmed by 7 bases and the J gene end by 5 bases; junction bases not matched to a gene: 6. Germline lookup yields CDR1 LNHDA and CDR2 SQIVND (reference sequence). This CDR3 has 13 residues. Filled out from reference TRBV19 and TRBJ2-7, the complete variable domain reads DGGITQSPKYLFRKEGQNVTLSCEQNLNHDAMYWYRQDPGQGLRLIYYSQIVNDFQKGDIAEGYSVSREKKESFPLTVTSAQKNPTAFYLCASTAGDRDEQYFGPGTRLTVT.

This clonotype was seen repeatedly, ten times or more. The chain is built from TRBV28 and TRBJ2-7, with 8 positions matching TRBD1. The CDR3 has 15 residues. Losses at the gene ends were 8 bases for V and 3 bases for J; bases not matched to a gene: 12. Germline CDR1 is MDHEN and CDR2 is SYDVKM. The CDR3 protein is CASAPWTGRGYEQYF. The CDR3, as DNA: TGTGCCAGCGCCCCATGGACAGGGAGAGGCTACGAGCAGTACTTC.

The chain employs TRBV28 and TRBJ1-1; D unclear. Deletions cut 6 bases from V and 4 bases from J, with 9 bases between. Germline V gives CDR1 MDHEN, CDR2 SYDVKM. The CDR3 contains 12 residues. Here the CDR3 DNA reads TGTGCCAGCAGAGGCCAAAGCACTGAAGCTTTCTTT. It codes for CASRGQSTEAFF.

V usage is TRBV5-5 and J usage is TRBJ2-2; 7 nucleotides line up with TRBD1. Germline V lookup: CDR1 SGHKS, CDR2 YYEKEE (reference sequence). V shed 3 bases, J shed 4 bases, and the junction held 9 bases outside the gene matches. The CDR3 spans 16 residues. The CDR3 DNA follows: TGTGCCAGCAGCTCCTCCCGGAACAGGGGCACCGGGGAGCTGTTTTTT. Amino acids: CASSSSRNRGTGELFF.

The table lists this clonotype with many counts. The rearrangement uses TRBV6-4 and TRBJ1-1; D is unclear. Trimming pared 0 bases from V and 5 bases from J, leaving 7 bases between. In germline, CDR1 is MRHNA, CDR2 SNTAGT. The CDR3 loop spans 13 amino acids. The CDR3 DNA reads as TGTGCCAGCAGTGACTCTGAGTGGACTGAAGCTTTCTTT. Encoded protein: CASSDSEWTEAFF.

This clonotype was recorded at least ten times. The CDR3 nucleotides read TGTGCCAGCAGCCGATGGACAGGGAACTACGAGCAGTACTTC. Amino acid sequence: CASSRWTGNYEQYF. This chain links TRBV7-6 with TRBJ2-7, with 8 bases fitting TRBD1. V lost 5 bases, J lost 3 bases, and 6 bases stayed unmatched. The CDR3 sequence is 14 residues long. From germline, CDR1 is SGHVS and CDR2 FNYEAQ.

Ten or more counts support this clonotype. The chain links TRBV6-1 to TRBJ1-2, with TRBD1 identical over 9 bases. CDR1 MNHNS and CDR2 SASEGT come from the germline V gene. The CDR3 runs 15 residues. V was pared by 5 bases and J by 3 bases, with 7 bases of the junction left unmatched. The DNA of the CDR3 is TGTGCCAGCAGTCTTCACCGGGACAGGGACTATGGCTACACCTTC. Translating it yields CASSLHRDRDYGYTF.

This clonotype has ten or more counts. Sequence at one end of the junction differs from germline and may be a read error. V usage is TRBV4-1 and J usage is TRBJ2-5; D is unresolved. The CDR3 sequence is 11 residues long. Germline V gene lookup returns CDR1 MGHRA and CDR2 YSYEKL. The CDR3 reads CASSHQGTQYF. CDR3 sequence (DNA): TGCGCCAGCAGCCATCAAGGGACCCAGTACTTC.

This clonotype was recorded a few times. V and J are TRBV28 and TRBJ1-1; 8 nucleotides line up with TRBD1. The CDR3 sequence is 15 residues long. CDR1 and CDR2 from the germline V gene are MDHEN and SYDVKM. Trimming cost V 1 base and J 4 bases; bases outside gene matches: 5. CDR3 sequence reads: CASSLSQGAGTEAFF. The CDR3 region has the DNA TGTGCCAGCAGTTTATCGCAGGGGGCAGGCACTGAAGCTTTCTTT.

The chain couples TRBV29-1 to TRBJ1-1; 7 bases line up with TRBD1. The ends lost 4 bases at V and 3 bases at J; junction bases unmatched: 2. The germline gives CDR1 SQVTM, CDR2 ANQGSEA. This CDR3 is built from 12 residues. CDR3 nucleotides: TGCAGCGTTGTGGGACAGTACACTGAAGCTTTCTTT. Its protein product is CSVVGQYTEAFF.

This chain joins TRBV20-1 and TRBJ2-5; 9 nucleotides line up with TRBD2. Looked up from germline, CDR1 is DFQATT and CDR2 is SNEGSKA (reference sequence). The CDR3 is 15 residues long. V lost 0 bases and J lost 3; bases outside the gene matches: 5. The CDR3 loop is CSARDLLAGKETQYF. The CDR3 bases are TGCAGTGCTAGAGATTTGCTAGCGGGAAAAGAGACCCAGTACTTC.

This clonotype appeared a few times. The chain couples TRBV21-1 to TRBJ2-4; TRBD1, as called in the table, went unchecked against the DNA. TRBV21-1 is described as a pseudogene. The CDR3 is 19 residues long. The CDR3 spells CASSDRGACWDIAKNIQYF. The CDR3 region has the DNA TGTGCCAGCAGCGACAGGGGCGCCTGTTGGGATATAGCCAAAAACATTCAGTACTTC.

The V gene is TRBV29-1, the J gene TRBJ2-3; tentatively, D is TRBD2 (5 bases). This CDR3 is built from 14 residues. Germline V gives CDR1 SQVTM, CDR2 ANQGSEA. V shed 6 bases and J shed 6 bases, with 19 bases lying between them. CDR3 coding DNA: TGCAGCGTCAAGGACGCAGGAAGAGGGGATACGCAGTATTTT. Protein: CSVKDAGRGDTQYF.

This clonotype was observed a handful of times. V is TRBV12-3 or TRBV12-4 and J is TRBJ2-1, with TRBD2 matching over 8 bases. The ends lost 2 bases at V and 6 bases at J; junction bases unmatched: 0. The CDR3 runs 13 residues. CDR3 sequence: CASSLLAGNEQFF. DNA of the CDR3: TGTGCCAGCAGTTTACTAGCGGGCAATGAGCAGTTCTTC.

This clonotype showed up many times. V and J are TRBV28 and TRBJ2-1; D not certain. The V end was cut by 6 bases, the J end by 10 bases, with 10 bases between. Germline V gives CDR1 MDHEN, CDR2 SYDVKM. This CDR3 has 11 residues. The CDR3 protein is CASSATWEQFF. CDR3 nucleotide sequence: TGTGCCAGCAGCGCAACCTGGGAGCAGTTCTTC.

This clonotype was seen more than once but under ten times. This rearrangement joins TRBV7-6 to TRBJ1-1; TRBD1 matches 8 bases. Germline V lookup: CDR1 SGHVS, CDR2 FNYEAQ. CDR3 length: 14 residues. V lost 3 bases to trimming and J lost 3 bases; unmatched junction nucleotides: 3. In DNA form, the CDR3 reads TGTGCCAGCAGCTTGGGACAGGCTGACACTGAAGCTTTCTTT. It is translated as CASSLGQADTEAFF.

This clonotype was seen only a few times. The genes are TRBV6-4 and TRBJ2-3, with TRBD1 identical over 10 bases. CDR3 length: 15 residues. Trimming at V came to 2 bases and at J to 1 base, leaving 0 bases not matched to a gene. Germline V lookup: CDR1 MRHNA, CDR2 SNTAGT. CDR3 sequence reads: CASSDGTGGTDTQYF. The CDR3 bases are TGTGCCAGCAGTGACGGGACAGGGGGCACAGATACGCAGTATTTT.

The chain recombines TRBV5-1 with TRBJ1-1; D is unclear. V dropped 2 bases and J dropped 4 bases, with 6 bases sitting between them. CDR1 is SGHRS and CDR2 is YFSETQ in the germline V gene. There are 12 residues in the CDR3. The CDR3 sequence: CASSLVGTEAFF. CDR3 nucleotide sequence: TGCGCCAGCAGCTTAGTTGGCACTGAAGCTTTCTTT.

The CDR3 DNA is TGCGCCAGCAGCCTCTCAAGTGGCCGGCAGGAGCAGTTCTTC. It codes for CASSLSSGRQEQFF. The chain is built from TRBV5-1 and TRBJ2-1; no definite D call. This CDR3 spans 14 amino acids. The ends were cut back, 4 bases at V and 10 bases at J, with 18 bases in the middle. Per the germline V gene, CDR1 is SGHRS and CDR2 is YFSETQ.

This clonotype has more than one count but fewer than ten. V usage is TRBV29-1 and J usage is TRBJ2-5, with D perhaps matching TRBD1 or TRBD2 (6 bases each). The CDR3 loop spans 14 amino acids. Between the trimmed V and J ends, which lost 4 bases and 5 bases, there was a span of 17 bases. Germline CDR1 SQVTM, CDR2 ANQGSEA. CDR3 region: CSVGGSQGGETQYF. In DNA form, the CDR3 reads TGCAGCGTTGGGGGTTCACAGGGAGGTGAGACCCAGTACTTC.

There are many counts of this clonotype. J is TRBJ2-5 and V is TRBV12-3 or TRBV12-4; 7 nucleotides agree with TRBD2. CDR3 size: 14 residues. V dropped 7 bases and J dropped 5; count of bases not matched to a gene: 10. This CDR3 reads CASNLGGSRETQYF. CDR3 bases: TGTGCCAGCAATTTGGGCGGGAGTCGGGAGACCCAGTACTTC.

The genes are TRBV5-1 and TRBJ2-7; 10 positions agree with TRBD2. With V trimmed by 4 bases and J by 4 bases, 8 bases remained unmatched. The CDR3 consists of 15 residues. Germline V CDR1 and CDR2: SGHRS, YFSETQ. The CDR3 DNA is TGCGCCAGCAGCGCCGGAAGCGGGGGGGCTTACGAGCAGTACTTC. It specifies CASSAGSGGAYEQYF.

The chain joins TRBV2 to TRBJ2-3; D not certain. The CDR3 is made up of 13 amino acids. Per germline, CDR1 SNHLY and CDR2 FYNNEI. The V end lost 6 bases, the J end lost 3 bases, and 10 bases lay between the germline ends. The DNA for the CDR3 is TGTGCCAGCAGCGCCCGTTCTACAGATACGCAGTATTTT. The encoded protein is CASSARSTDTQYF.

This clonotype was recorded at least ten times. V gene TRBV10-1 combines with J gene TRBJ2-3; D call uncertain. V was cut by 0 bases and J by 0 bases, with 7 bases left in between. The CDR3 has 15 amino acids. The germline V gene encodes CDR1 WNHNN and CDR2 SYGVQD (reference sequence). DNA for the CDR3: TGCGCCAGCAGTGAGTCGAGTGGAAGCACAGATACGCAGTATTTT. This sequence encodes CASSESSGSTDTQYF.

In this sample, this clonotype turned up many times. The rearrangement uses TRBV29-1 and TRBJ2-7; D may be TRBD2 (6 bases). This CDR3 is 14 amino acids long. Germline CDR1 SQVTM, CDR2 ANQGSEA. Trimming pared 7 bases from V and 6 bases from J, leaving 22 bases between. CDR3 sequence (DNA): TGCAGCGCCTCGATGACCGGAGTGGGAGGCGAGCAGTACTTC. It codes for CSASMTGVGGEQYF.

The table lists this clonotype with a few counts. V usage is TRBV7-2 and J usage is TRBJ2-1, with a possible D match to TRBD1 (6 bases). The CDR3 spans 13 residues. V gave up 5 bases and J gave up 5 bases, with 10 bases separating them. Germline loops: CDR1 SGHTA, CDR2 FQGNSA. Here the CDR3 reads CASSHDRNNEQFF. CDR3 coding DNA: TGTGCCAGCAGCCACGACAGGAACAATGAGCAGTTCTTC. Drawing the rest from reference TRBV7-2 and TRBJ2-1, the complete variable domain is GAGVSQSPSNKVTEKGKDVELRCDPISGHTALYWYRQSLGQGLEFLIYFQGNSAPDKSGLPSDRFSAERTGGSVSTLTIQRTQQEDSAVYLCASSHDRNNEQFFGPGTRLTVL.